This T cell receptor (beta chain) was captured by sequencing in a study of tumor-infiltrating lymphocytes in primary liver carcinoma. Overall study findings and caveats: Pairs comparing tumor with adjacent tissue or blood overlapped less than pairs drawn from tumor regions. Blood's top-250-clone fraction was significantly lower than that of tumors (p = 0.039).

A primer matching the constant region was used to make TCR beta cDNA from 500 ng of total RNA. Library construction for TCR beta comprised three nested multiplex PCR rounds performed with slightly modified ARM-PCR. TCRdb recomputed calls from the multiplex PCR reads with MiXCR, one row per CDR3 protein. Of almost 200,000 distinct CDR3 sequences in the sample, less than 70% were seen once. There are many counts of this clonotype. Its target is unknown. Unsorted whole blood supplied the blood RNA, and germline DNA was isolated too. There were only treatment-naive patients, all with chronic HBV infection. The receptor comes from a woman aged 55-69 years with primary liver carcinoma and hepatitis B virus infection. The material sequenced was peripheral blood.

CDR3 sequence: CASSYSGVGNQPQHF. As DNA, the CDR3 is TGTGCCAGCAGTTACTCAGGTGTGGGGAATCAGCCCCAGCATTTT. The V call is TRBV6-5, the J call TRBJ1-5; D ambiguous. The V and J ends lost 0 bases and 4 bases respectively, with 10 bases between them. CDR3 length: 15 amino acids. Germline V CDR1 and CDR2: MNHEY, SVGAGI.